Listed below are T cell receptor beta chains from one sample, sequenced in a study of T cells in tuberculosis. This table comes from immunoSEQ multiplex PCR, and its TCRdb copy is limited to in-frame clones, with some not included. Found here are 45,000 or so clones, roughly 96% of them singletons; the top ten hold roughly 3.6%. Sequences were obtained from PBMCs. These TCRs come from a donor between 10 and 35 years old with latent tuberculosis or without tuberculosis infection. CDR3s include the opening cysteine and the closing phenylalanine or tryptophan. The order of the fields is J gene, V gene, CDR3 protein.

>TRBJ1-1|TRBV7-9
CASSSVRDRGKAFF
>TRBJ2-1|TRBV14
CASSRAGTGNNEQFF
>TRBJ2-7|TRBV5-3
CARSYALAGAEQYF
>TRBJ2-1|TRBV4-2
CASSQATFGVEQFF
>TRBJ2-7|TRBV9
CASSAAQQGLYEQYF
>TRBJ1-1|TRBV6-5
CASRRGTGGTEAFF
>TRBJ2-3|TRBV4-2
CASSQNPGTGWDTQYF
>TRBJ1-1|TRBV30
CAWNWDRGLAFF
>TRBJ2-4|TRBV5-6
CASSLGDRTSQLAKNIQYF
>TRBJ1-2|TRBV5-5
CASNSVYGYTF
>TRBJ2-7|TRBV7-9
CASSLRTGRDEQYF
>TRBJ2-5|TRBV9
CASSVGRPAGETQYF
>TRBJ1-5|TRBV6-5
CASSLTGGFSNQPQHF
>TRBJ1-2|TRBV14
CASSQVTANYGYTF
>TRBJ2-3|TRBV25-1
CASSEEGTDTQYF
>TRBJ2-1|TRBV18
CASSPPSRGLYWNEQFF
>TRBJ2-5|TRBV5-6
CASSLAPSARGETQYF
>TRBJ2-5|TRBV30
CAWSIGETETQYF
>TRBJ1-6|TRBV18
CASSPKIQGNSPLHF
>TRBJ1-1|TRBV28
CASSRGTGAEAFF
>TRBJ2-1|TRBV7-6
CASSLKGVEQFF
>TRBJ1-6|TRBV7-9
CASSPETGSNSPLHF